This T cell receptor beta chain was identified during a study of blood T cells in healthy people across ages. The CDR3 contains 16 residues. CDR1 is MNHNS, CDR2 SASEGT, per germline. Trimming took 0 bases from V and 6 from J, leaving 15 bases between them. Each of the donors had 9 to 10 milliliters of peripheral blood drawn into EDTA-treated Vacutainer tubes. The use of a sample-barcoded 5' primer and a J-beta primer mix characterized a second PCR of roughly 7 to 11 cycles. Each cDNA molecule received a tag from a template-switch adaptor that had 12 random nucleotides. TCRdb fed the 5' RACE reads into MiXCR, producing one record per CDR3 protein. Of 870,000 or so distinct CDR3 sequences listed, under 35% were seen once; the top ten hold 17%. Study results and caveats: Long-lived donors exceeded aged donors in naive CD4+ cells and diversity.

This clonotype was picked up many times. Its antigen is currently unknown. The sample comprised blood. The chain couples TRBV6-1 to TRBJ2-1, with TRBD1 as a possible D gene (6 bases). This TCR came from an elderly woman in good health. Here the CDR3 DNA reads TGTGCCAGCAGTGAAGCCAGGGGTAGTGGAGTCAATGAGCAGTTCTTC. Protein sequence: CASSEARGSGVNEQFF.